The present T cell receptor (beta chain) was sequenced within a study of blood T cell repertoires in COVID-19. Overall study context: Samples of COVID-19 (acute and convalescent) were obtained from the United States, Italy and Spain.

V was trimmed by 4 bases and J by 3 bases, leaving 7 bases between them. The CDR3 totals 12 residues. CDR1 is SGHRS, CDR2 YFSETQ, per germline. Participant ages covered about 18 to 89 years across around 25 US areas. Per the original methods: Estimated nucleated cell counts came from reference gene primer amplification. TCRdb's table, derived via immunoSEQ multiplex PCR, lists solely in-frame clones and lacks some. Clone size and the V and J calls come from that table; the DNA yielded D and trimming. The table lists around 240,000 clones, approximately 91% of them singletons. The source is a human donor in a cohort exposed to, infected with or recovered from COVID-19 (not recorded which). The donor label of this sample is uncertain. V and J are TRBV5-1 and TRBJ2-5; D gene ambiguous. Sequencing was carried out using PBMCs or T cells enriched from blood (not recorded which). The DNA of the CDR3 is TGCGCCAGCAGCCTTGTTAAAGAGACCCAGTACTTC. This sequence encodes CASSLVKETQYF.